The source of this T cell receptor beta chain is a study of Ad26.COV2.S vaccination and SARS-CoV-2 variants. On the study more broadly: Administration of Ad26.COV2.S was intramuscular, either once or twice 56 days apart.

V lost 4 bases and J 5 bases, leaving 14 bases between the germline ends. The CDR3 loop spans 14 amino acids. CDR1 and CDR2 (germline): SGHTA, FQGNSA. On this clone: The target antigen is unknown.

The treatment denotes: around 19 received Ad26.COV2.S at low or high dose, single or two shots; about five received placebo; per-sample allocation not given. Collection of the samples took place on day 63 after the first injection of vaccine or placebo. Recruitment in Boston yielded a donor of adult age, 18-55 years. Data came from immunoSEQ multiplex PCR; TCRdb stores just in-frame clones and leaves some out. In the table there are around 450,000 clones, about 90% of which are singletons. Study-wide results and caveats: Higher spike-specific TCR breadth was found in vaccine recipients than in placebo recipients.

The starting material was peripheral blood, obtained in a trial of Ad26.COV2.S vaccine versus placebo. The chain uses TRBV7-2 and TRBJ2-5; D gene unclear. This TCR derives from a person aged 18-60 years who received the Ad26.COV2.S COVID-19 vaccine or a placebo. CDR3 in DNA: TGTGCCAGCAGCTCGGGTTCCGGGTGGGAGACCCAGTACTTC. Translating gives CASSSGSGWETQYF.